Sequencing of this TCR beta chain was carried out in a study of blood T cell repertoires in COVID-19. Study as a whole: Acute-phase and convalescent COVID-19 samples originated in the United States, Italy and Spain. Sources were T cells, B-cell-depleted T cells, or PBMCs; the material itself was cDNA or gDNA.

In the authors' workflow: Amplified reference gene primers provided the basis for estimating nucleated cell counts. Using immunoSEQ multiplex PCR, the repertoire was profiled, and TCRdb retains in-frame clones only, with some absent. V, J and clone size reflect that table, while D and trimming were determined from the DNA. The profile shows roughly 100,000 clones, 86% of them singletons. V lost 5 bases, J lost 8 bases, and 22 bases lay in between. CDR1 and CDR2 (germline): SEHNR, FQNEAQ (reference sequence). The CDR3 length is 16 residues. The sequence was obtained from a human donor in a cohort sampled during active COVID-19. What was sequenced was peripheral blood. The V call is TRBV7-9, the J call TRBJ2-1, with D possibly matching TRBD1 (6 bases). The CDR3 sequence: CASSVIRGGEFYEQFF. CDR3 nucleotides: TGTGCCAGCAGCGTGATCCGAGGGGGTGAGTTCTATGAGCAGTTCTTC.